The 11 T cell receptor beta chains listed next were all sequenced from one sample in a study of T-cell reconstitution after alpha-beta-depleted transplantation in children. A library of TCRbeta sequences, prepared with unique molecular identifiers, was generated. Each CDR3 protein is one row after TCRdb ran MiXCR on the PCR reads. Of about 22,000 distinct CDR3 sequences in the sample, 9.5% to 13% were seen once. The sample consisted of PBMCs from the stem cell graft donor, taken from the stem cell graft. The origin of the receptors is a human donor who donated a stem cell graft to a child with chronic granulomatous disease.

This clonotype was recorded many times. This sequence joins TRBV5-1 and TRBJ2-3; 8 positions agree with TRBD2. Germline V gives CDR1 SGHRS, CDR2 YFSETQ. CDR3 length: 16 residues. The trim removed 4 bases at V and 3 bases at J, leaving 10 bases unmatched. CDR3 DNA: TGCGCCAGCAGCACCTACGGGGGGGCCGGGACAGATACGCAGTATTTT. This gives the protein CASSTYGGAGTDTQYF. Variable domain in full (rest from reference TRBV5-1 and TRBJ2-3): KAGVTQTPRYLIKTRGQQVTLSCSPISGHRSVSWYQQTPGQGLQFLFEYFSETQRNKGNFPGRFSGRQFSNSRSEMNVSTLELGDSALYLCASSTYGGAGTDTQYFGPGTRLTVL.

This clonotype counts as medium-sized (0.01 to 0.1%). The rearrangement uses TRBV20-1 and TRBJ2-7, with 10 positions matching TRBD2. The length of the CDR3 is 13 residues. Germline CDR1 DFQATT, CDR2 SNEGSKA (reference sequence). V was clipped by 5 bases and J by 7 bases; unmatched bases: 8. The CDR3, as DNA: TGCAGTGCTTGCCTAGCGGGAGTCGGGGAGCAGTACTTC. As protein: CSACLAGVGEQYF.

The V gene is TRBV5-1, the J gene TRBJ2-1; possibly TRBD1 for D (5 bases). This CDR3 has 15 residues. CDR1 SGHRS and CDR2 YFSETQ come from the germline V gene. Trimming stripped 8 bases from V and 1 base from J, with 16 bases between. CDR3 sequence reads: CARSPGINSYNEQFF. Here the CDR3 DNA reads TGCGCCAGATCCCCAGGGATAAATTCCTACAATGAGCAGTTCTTC. The full variable domain, in which reference TRBV5-1 and TRBJ2-1 provide the parts outside the CDR3, is KAGVTQTPRYLIKTRGQQVTLSCSPISGHRSVSWYQQTPGQGLQFLFEYFSETQRNKGNFPGRFSGRQFSNSRSEMNVSTLELGDSALYLCARSPGINSYNEQFFGPGTRLTVL.

This clonotype was counted many times. The gene calls are TRBV6-6 and TRBJ2-5; D is unresolved. V was shortened by 2 bases and J by 7 bases, with 11 bases between the two germline ends. CDR1 is MNHNY, CDR2 SVGAGI, per germline (reference sequence). CDR3 size: 13 residues. The CDR3 DNA reads TGTGCCAGCAGTTACCCCACCGTGAGGACCCAGTACTTC. Its translation is CASSYPTVRTQYF.

There are many counts of this clonotype. This chain joins TRBV18 and TRBJ2-2; TRBD1 agrees at 7 bases. V shed 3 bases, J shed 4 bases, and the junction held 8 bases outside the gene matches. The CDR3 has 16 residues. Germline loops: CDR1 KGHSH, CDR2 LQKENI. CDR3 nucleotides: TGTGCCAGCTCACCGACTGGCACAGGGGCCACCGGGGAGCTGTTTTTT. Its protein is CASSPTGTGATGELFF.

This clonotype was seen ten or more times. The chain combines TRBV5-1 with TRBJ2-1; D may be TRBD2 (5 bases). V was shortened by 6 bases and J by 12 bases, with 19 bases between the two germline ends. Germline assignment: CDR1 SGHRS and CDR2 YFSETQ. The CDR3 spans 13 residues. In DNA, the CDR3 is TGCGCCAGCACCAACGGTTCGGGGATTCGGCAGTTCTTC. This sequence encodes CASTNGSGIRQFF.

V usage is TRBV12-3 or TRBV12-4 and J usage is TRBJ2-1; TRBD1 matches 9 bases. J lost 4 bases, V lost 6 bases, and 13 bases had no gene match. The CDR3 runs 17 residues. The CDR3 region has the DNA TGTGCCAGCAGCCCCGAACAGGGGGCGATTTTATACAATGAGCAGTTCTTC. Amino acids: CASSPEQGAILYNEQFF.

The sample holds many counts of this clonotype. This chain joins TRBV5-1 and TRBJ2-7; D is unresolved. The CDR3 contains 13 residues. From germline, CDR1 is SGHRS and CDR2 YFSETQ. V was pared by 2 bases and J by 3 bases, with 9 bases between. The CDR3 DNA is TGCGCCAGCAGCTTTAACAGTTTCTACGAGCAGTACTTC. Its protein product is CASSFNSFYEQYF.

This clonotype was recorded many times. This chain joins TRBV27 and TRBJ2-3, with 9 bases identical to TRBD1. V was pared by 2 bases and J by 2 bases, with 2 bases of the junction left unmatched. The CDR3 runs to 15 residues. Germline-derived CDR1 and CDR2 are MNHEY and SMNVEV (reference sequence). The CDR3, as DNA: TGTGCCAGCAGTTTAGGACAGGGGCACACAGATACGCAGTATTTT. Translated: CASSLGQGHTDTQYF.

This clonotype was seen ten or more times. The J gene is TRBJ2-1, the V gene TRBV7-9; tentative D call: TRBD1 (6 bases). Trimming stripped 4 bases from V and 4 bases from J, with 8 bases between. The length of the CDR3 is 13 residues. CDR1 and CDR2 (germline): SEHNR, FQNEAQ (reference sequence). The CDR3 DNA follows: TGTGCCAGCAGCTCCGGACAGTACAATGAGCAGTTCTTC. Translated: CASSSGQYNEQFF. Combining the CDR3 with reference TRBV7-9 and TRBJ2-1 gives the whole variable domain DTGVSQNPRHKITKRGQNVTFRCDPISEHNRLYWYRQTLGQGPEFLTYFQNEAQLEKSRLLSDRFSAERPKGSFSTLEIQRTEQGDSAMYLCASSSGQYNEQFFGPGTRLTVL.

This clonotype was counted a single time. As the CDR3 is not closed by the conserved phenylalanine or tryptophan, this likely results from a read error. The rearrangement joins TRBV6-2 or TRBV6-3 to TRBJ2-1, with D possibly matching TRBD2 (5 bases). Germline V gives CDR1 MNHEY, CDR2 SVGEGT. The germline V and J ends were trimmed by 4 bases and 0 bases, with 13 bases remaining between them. The CDR3 is 16 amino acids. DNA for the CDR3: TGTGCCAGCAGTTCCCGCGGGCGTAGCTCCTACAATGAGCAGTTCTTG. This sequence encodes CASSSRGRSSYNEQFL.